This T cell receptor (beta chain) appears in the sequencing data of a study of technical replicates of blood from a few donors. This table comes from immunoSEQ multiplex PCR, and its TCRdb copy is limited to in-frame clones, with some not included. The table records tens of thousands of clones, more than 80% of them present only once. The CDR3 extends over 20 amino acids. V was clipped by 0 bases and J by 3 bases, with 23 bases between them. CDR1 MNHNS and CDR2 SASEGT come from the germline V gene. The genes are TRBV6-1 and TRBJ1-4, with a weak D call TRBD1 (6 bases). This receptor was taken from a human donor in good health. Some clones in this sample may be carry-over from other donors' samples. Sequenced input: PBMCs. For the CDR3, the DNA is TGTGCCAGCAGTGAAGCCCCTGGGGGCAGGGGCGCTGGGTCTAATGAAAAACTGTTTTTT. Its protein product is CASSEAPGGRGAGSNEKLFF.